The 19 T cell receptor beta chains below all came from one sample that was sequenced in a study of T cell responses to AZD1222 COVID-19 vaccine. Using immunoSEQ multiplex PCR, the repertoire was profiled, and TCRdb retains in-frame clones only, with some absent. The sample includes 100,000 to 130,000 clones, roughly 87% of them seen just once. Here the sequenced sample was peripheral blood, taken 28 days after the second AZD1222 dose. The source is an adult who received the AZD1222 COVID-19 vaccine.

CDR3 residues: CASSDGFGQPQHF. In DNA form, the CDR3 reads TGTGCCAGCAGTGATGGGTTTGGTCAGCCCCAGCATTTT. The chain uses TRBV6-1 and TRBJ1-5, with D uncertain. Deletions cut 3 bases from V and 6 bases from J, with 9 bases between. The germline CDR1 and CDR2 sequences are MNHNS and SASEGT. The CDR3 covers 13 residues.

This chain connects TRBV11-2 to TRBJ2-7; D gene unclear. CDR1 is SGHAT, CDR2 FQNNGV, per germline. The V gene lost 1 base and the J gene lost 4 bases, with 2 bases spanning the gap. CDR3 length equals 11 residues. CDR3 residues: CASSLVYEQYF. CDR3 bases: TGTGCCAGCAGCTTAGTTTACGAGCAGTACTTC.

The genes are TRBV7-2 and TRBJ2-7; D is ambiguous. The CDR3 covers 16 residues. Deletions cut 1 base from V and 4 bases from J, with 17 bases between. Germline CDR1 is SGHTA and CDR2 is FQGNSA. CDR3 coding DNA: TGTGCCAGCAGCTTAGATGTGCCATCAGGAAGGTACGAGCAGTACTTC. It specifies CASSLDVPSGRYEQYF.

This clone came up a few times. The chain is built from TRBV19 and TRBJ1-6; weak D call: TRBD1 (6 bases). The CDR3 spans 16 residues. From germline, CDR1 is LNHDA and CDR2 SQIVND (reference sequence). Trimming took 5 bases from V and 7 from J, leaving 18 bases between them. The CDR3 loop is CASSVRGGLGNSPLHF. CDR3 nucleotides: TGTGCCAGTAGTGTCAGGGGCGGCCTAGGGAATTCACCCCTCCACTTT.

The chain recombines TRBV12-3 or TRBV12-4 with TRBJ1-2; D not resolved. The CDR3 extends over 13 amino acids. V lost 5 bases, J lost 5 bases, and 12 bases lay in between. Here the CDR3 DNA reads TGTGCCAGCAGTCCCGGCGGGATTTATGGCTACACCTTC. Protein product: CASSPGGIYGYTF.

V gene TRBV7-6 combines with J gene TRBJ1-1; 8 bases agree with TRBD1. With 0 bases clipped from V and 3 bases from J, the junction kept 0 bases outside the gene matches. This CDR3 contains 14 residues. CDR1 is SGHVS, CDR2 FNYEAQ, per germline. The CDR3 DNA reads as TGTGCCAGCAGCTTAGCACAGGGGGACACTGAAGCTTTCTTT. The encoded protein is CASSLAQGDTEAFF. The full variable domain, in which reference TRBV7-6 and TRBJ1-1 provide the parts outside the CDR3, is GAGVSQSPRYKVTKRGQDVALRCDPISGHVSLYWYRQALGQGPEFLTYFNYEAQQDKSGLPNDRFSAERPEGSISTLTIQRTEQRDSAMYRCASSLAQGDTEAFFGQGTRLTVV.

The genes are TRBV5-6 and TRBJ1-1, with D uncertain. The CDR3 consists of 12 residues. The germline CDR1 and CDR2 sequences are SGHDT and YYEEEE. Trimming removed 2 bases from V and 7 bases from J, with 9 bases in between. CDR3 bases: TGTGCCAGCAGCTTAAGGCCAATTGAAGCTTTCTTT. It codes for CASSLRPIEAFF.

Here the CDR3 DNA reads TGTGCCAGCCTCAAAGGGGGGGTATACTCCTACGAGCAGTACTTC. Residues: CASLKGGVYSYEQYF. The chain couples TRBV28 to TRBJ2-7; TRBD2 might be the D (7 bases). V shed 8 bases and J shed 0 bases, with 17 bases lying between them. This CDR3 is built from 15 residues. Germline values: CDR1 MDHEN, CDR2 SYDVKM.

This chain links TRBV18 with TRBJ2-7; the D gene could be TRBD1 or TRBD2 (5 bases each). The CDR3 spans 15 residues. The germline CDR1 and CDR2 sequences are KGHSH and LQKENI. The germline V and J ends were trimmed by 3 bases and 6 bases, with 18 bases remaining between them. CDR3 in amino acids: CASSPSRDAKSEQYF. The CDR3 region has the DNA TGTGCCAGCTCACCGAGCCGGGACGCAAAGAGCGAGCAGTACTTC.

This sequence joins TRBV6-5 and TRBJ1-6; 8 nucleotides match TRBD1. This CDR3 is 15 amino acids long. V gave up 2 bases and J gave up 10 bases; unmatched junction bases: 7. Germline CDR1 and CDR2: MNHEY and SVGAGI. As DNA, the CDR3 is TGTGCCAGCAGTTACGCTGACAGGGGAGGGTCACCCCTCCACTTT. This encodes CASSYADRGGSPLHF.

The chain is built from TRBV3-1 (or the pseudogene TRBV3-2) and TRBJ1-2; D is unresolved. This CDR3 contains 12 residues. Germline V gene data show CDR1 as LGHDT and CDR2 as YNNKEL (reference sequence). V lost 1 base to trimming and J lost 2 bases, with 2 bases between them. The CDR3 reads CASSQVNYGYTF. In DNA form, the CDR3 reads TGTGCCAGCAGCCAAGTCAACTATGGCTACACCTTC.

J is TRBJ1-3 and V is TRBV4-3; tentative D call: TRBD1 (5 bases). This CDR3 comprises 16 residues. V gave up 0 bases and J gave up 4 bases, with 13 bases separating them. The germline V gene has CDR1 LGHNA and CDR2 YSLEER. The CDR3 sequence is CASSQDFVGAGNTIYF. In DNA, the CDR3 is TGCGCCAGCAGCCAAGATTTTGTCGGGGCCGGAAACACCATATATTTT.

This chain connects TRBV28 to TRBJ1-1, with a weak D call TRBD1 (5 bases). The CDR3 runs to 17 residues. The germline gives CDR1 MDHEN, CDR2 SYDVKM. Trimming stripped 5 bases from V and 3 bases from J, with 22 bases between. DNA of the CDR3: TGTGCCAGCAGTGGGGCTCGAGGCCCCGGGTGGGACACTGAAGCTTTCTTT. As protein: CASSGARGPGWDTEAFF.

The CDR3 spells CASSTRTSQVYEQYF. The CDR3 DNA reads TGTGCCAGCAGCACTCGGACTAGCCAAGTCTACGAGCAGTACTTC. The chain joins TRBV7-2 to TRBJ2-7; 8 bases align to TRBD2. The CDR3 covers 15 residues. The V gene's germline CDR1 is SGHTA and CDR2 FQGNSA. V shed 5 bases and J 3 bases; nucleotides not matched to a gene: 9.

J is TRBJ2-1 and V is TRBV24-1; maybe TRBD2 (6 bases). The V end was cut by 5 bases, the J end by 10 bases, with 11 bases between. Germline loops: CDR1 KGHDR, CDR2 SFDVKD. The length of the CDR3 is 12 residues. In nucleotides, the CDR3 is TGTGCCACCAGTGCTCTAGGAGGGGAGCAGTTCTTC. This sequence encodes CATSALGGEQFF.

The gene calls are TRBV19 and TRBJ2-3; perhaps TRBD2 as D (5 bases). In germline, CDR1 is LNHDA, CDR2 SQIVND (reference sequence). CDR3 length equals 15 residues. The V gene lost 5 bases and the J gene lost 4 bases, with 16 bases spanning the gap. Written as DNA, the CDR3 is TGTGCCAGTAGTTCACGGGGTGATAGGGCAGATACGCAGTATTTT. Its protein is CASSSRGDRADTQYF.

The chain joins TRBV6-5 to TRBJ1-5; D not certain. Germline V gene sequence: CDR1 MNHEY, CDR2 SVGAGI. The CDR3 length is 13 residues. The V and J ends lost 1 base and 7 bases respectively, with 8 bases between them. The CDR3 reads CASSYYSGQPQHF. The CDR3 DNA follows: TGTGCCAGCAGTTACTATTCGGGACAGCCCCAGCATTTT.

The chain joins TRBV9 to TRBJ1-6; the match to TRBD1 covers 8 bases. Germline CDR1 and CDR2: SGDLS and YYNGEE. With V trimmed by 0 bases and J by 9 bases, 5 bases remained unmatched. The CDR3 consists of 15 residues. The CDR3 DNA reads TGTGCCAGCAGCGTAGCTGGACAGGGTTTTTCACCCCTCCACTTT. It yields the protein CASSVAGQGFSPLHF.

The J gene is TRBJ1-5, the V gene TRBV2; D unclear. V dropped 1 base and J dropped 0 bases, with 4 bases sitting between them. The CDR3 is 14 amino acids. CDR1 is SNHLY and CDR2 is FYNNEI in the germline V gene. This CDR3 reads CASSEGTSNQPQHF. In DNA, the CDR3 is TGTGCCAGCAGTGAAGGTACTAGCAATCAGCCCCAGCATTTT.